The clone carrying this T cell receptor (beta chain) was recorded at least ten times. An end of the junction differs from the germline gene, which may be a read error. As it was prepared, the TCRbeta library received unique molecular identifiers. Using its own MiXCR run on the PCR reads, TCRdb lists one record per CDR3 protein. The sample has about 420,000 distinct CDR3 sequences, 15% to 20% seen once. This sample is drawn from a study of T-cell reconstitution after alpha-beta-depleted transplantation in children. CDR1 and CDR2 from the germline V gene are SGHRS and YFSETQ. The CDR3 length is 11 residues.

The sequence came from a boy younger than two who had a stem cell transplant for Wiskott-Aldrich syndrome, so the T cells may come from the graft donor. The starting material was PBMCs, mostly from graft donor cells, obtained 360 days after TCRalphabeta/CD19-depleted stem cell transplant. This sequence joins TRBV5-1 and TRBJ2-7; a weak D match, TRBD2 (6 bases). CDR3 residues: CASRAGYEQYF. CDR3 nucleotides: TGTGCCAGCCGGGCGGGGTACGAGCAGTACTTC.